This entry lists 32 T cell receptor beta chains sequenced from one sample in a study of beta chain features in type 1 diabetes. Every bit of the isolated RNA underwent reverse transcription, so sequencing read expressed TCRB transcripts. Assay used: immunoSEQ multiplex PCR; TCRdb lists only in-frame clones, some missing. The sample yields under 350,000 clones, roughly 8% seen once. The material sequenced was central memory CD4+ T cells from blood. The receptors derive from a young woman in good health.

This clone was picked up a small number of times. The genes are TRBV29-1 and TRBJ2-2; D perhaps matches TRBD1 (6 bases). The V end was cut by 4 bases, the J end by 3 bases, with 9 bases between. From germline, CDR1 is SQVTM and CDR2 ANQGSEA. The CDR3 covers 13 residues. The CDR3, as DNA: TGCAGCGTTGTAGGACAGTACACCGGGGAGCTGTTTTTT. Protein: CSVVGQYTGELFF.

The chain uses TRBV4-3 and TRBJ1-4; weak D call: TRBD1 (6 bases). V gave up 0 bases and J gave up 6 bases, with 17 bases separating them. The CDR3 sequence is 17 residues long. Looked up from germline, CDR1 is LGHNA and CDR2 is YSLEER. CDR3 in DNA: TGCGCCAGCAGCCAAGATCCGATAGACAGGATTTATGAAAAACTGTTTTTT. Translating it yields CASSQDPIDRIYEKLFF.

This clone has just a few counts. The genes are TRBV28 and TRBJ2-1, with 9 bases aligning to TRBD1. The germline V gene encodes CDR1 MDHEN and CDR2 SYDVKM. The CDR3 spans 17 residues. Trimming at V came to 4 bases and at J to 6 bases, leaving 13 bases not matched to a gene. DNA of the CDR3: TGTGCCAGCAGTTGGGGGGGACAGGGACGAGGTAGCAATGAGCAGTTCTTC. As protein: CASSWGGQGRGSNEQFF.

This clone was recorded a few times. J is TRBJ2-5 and V is TRBV6-5; D is unclear. CDR3 length: 11 amino acids. Trimming removed 7 bases at V and 5 bases at J, with 8 bases between. Germline V gene lookup returns CDR1 MNHEY and CDR2 SVGAGI. The CDR3 bases are TGTGCCAGCACCCTTGGGGAGACCCAGTACTTC. Its translation is CASTLGETQYF.

In its sample, this clone was seen a few times. The rearrangement links TRBV9 to TRBJ1-1; maybe TRBD1 (5 bases). CDR3 size: 16 residues. V gave up 0 bases and J gave up 0 bases, with 12 bases separating them. Germline CDR1 is SGDLS and CDR2 is YYNGEE. The CDR3 here is CASSVEGRALNTEAFF. CDR3 sequence (DNA): TGTGCCAGCAGCGTAGAGGGCAGGGCTTTGAACACTGAAGCTTTCTTT.

This clone was seen just once. The CDR3 DNA sequence: TGTGCCAGCAGCTTGGGGTCCCTTTCGTACTATGGCTACACCTTC. This encodes CASSLGSLSYYGYTF. The V call is TRBV5-4, the J call TRBJ1-2; D remains unclear. Germline V gene data show CDR1 as SGHNT and CDR2 as YYREEE (reference sequence). The CDR3 covers 15 residues. V gave up 0 bases and J gave up 3 bases, with 12 bases separating them.

There are a few counts of this clone. V and J are TRBV18 and TRBJ2-1; TRBD2 matches at 13 bases. V shed 3 bases and J 7 bases; nucleotides not matched to a gene: 6. The CDR3 extends over 16 amino acids. Germline V gene data show CDR1 as KGHSH and CDR2 as LQKENI. The CDR3 loop reads CASSPTSGRNGNEQFF. The CDR3 nucleotides are TGTGCCAGCTCACCGACTAGCGGGAGGAATGGGAATGAGCAGTTCTTC.

This chain joins TRBV5-1 and TRBJ2-2, with 10 bases aligning to TRBD2. Germline-derived CDR1 and CDR2 are SGHRS and YFSETQ. CDR3 size: 18 residues. V shed 7 bases, J shed 7 bases, and the junction held 19 bases outside the gene matches. CDR3 in DNA: TGCGCCAGCTCCCGGCGTGGGCCTAGCGGGAGTTATGGCGGGGAGCTGTTTTTT. It encodes CASSRRGPSGSYGGELFF.

The chain has TRBV9 and TRBJ1-6; TRBD1 agrees at 9 bases. Germline V gene lookup returns CDR1 SGDLS and CDR2 YYNGEE. V was clipped by 3 bases and J by 10 bases; unmatched bases: 5. The CDR3 is 14 amino acids. The CDR3 DNA follows: TGTGCCAGCAGCGGCGGGACAGGGTACTCACCCCTCCACTTT. Residues: CASSGGTGYSPLHF.

Only a few counts were recorded for this clone. CDR3 region: CASSLIGPQFF. The CDR3 DNA sequence: TGTGCCAGCAGCTTAATAGGTCCCCAGTTCTTC. The chain couples TRBV7-9 to TRBJ2-1; D is unresolved. The length of the CDR3 is 11 residues. Between the trimmed V and J ends, which lost 2 bases and 13 bases, there was a span of 9 bases. Germline lookup yields CDR1 SEHNR and CDR2 FQNEAQ (reference sequence).

J is TRBJ1-2 and V is TRBV5-1, with D hard to call. This CDR3 comprises 14 residues. Germline V CDR1 and CDR2: SGHRS, YFSETQ. Trimming pared 6 bases from V and 8 bases from J, leaving 20 bases between. This CDR3 reads CASTQESWQSGYTF. As DNA, the CDR3 is TGCGCCAGCACCCAGGAGTCGTGGCAATCGGGCTACACCTTC.

The chain is built from TRBV23-1 and TRBJ1-5, with D perhaps matching TRBD1 (5 bases). TRBV23-1 is an ORF, and what it does is uncertain. There are 18 residues in the CDR3. The V and J ends lost 1 base and 0 bases respectively, with 16 bases between them. The CDR3: CASSQFVQGSSSNQPQHF. The CDR3 DNA reads TGCGCCAGCAGTCAATTTGTCCAGGGAAGCTCTAGCAATCAGCCCCAGCATTTT.

The V gene is TRBV7-2, the J gene TRBJ2-3; TRBD2 is a possible D gene (6 bases). Trimming left V 4 bases short and J 4 bases short, with 15 bases between. In germline, CDR1 is SGHTA, CDR2 FQGNSA. The length of the CDR3 is 15 residues. The DNA of the CDR3 is TGTGCCAGCAGCTCATACGGAGGGTTTGCAGATACGCAGTATTTT. Protein: CASSSYGGFADTQYF.

This clone has a handful of counts. The chain joins TRBV7-2 to TRBJ2-2, with D possibly TRBD2 on 5 matching bases. CDR1 SGHTA and CDR2 FQGNSA come from the germline V gene. Trimming stripped 4 bases from V and 2 bases from J, with 8 bases between. This CDR3 has 14 residues. CDR3 bases: TGTGCCAGCAGCTCCTCTAGCAACACCGGGGAGCTGTTTTTT. It specifies CASSSSSNTGELFF.

This clone was counted ten times or more. Other DNA sequences in this sample translate to the same CDR3. V and J are TRBV18 and TRBJ2-1; TRBD2 agrees at 9 bases. Germline trimming cut 0 bases from V and 5 bases from J; bases unmatched to any gene: 2. CDR3 size: 15 residues. The V gene's germline CDR1 is KGHSH and CDR2 LQKENI. CDR3 in DNA: TGTGCCAGCTCACCACCGGCTAGCGGGAACAATGAGCAGTTCTTC. Amino acid sequence: CASSPPASGNNEQFF.

The table lists this clone with a few counts. This chain connects TRBV30 to TRBJ2-6, with unresolved D. The V gene's germline CDR1 is GTSNPN and CDR2 SVGIG (reference sequence). The CDR3 sequence is 15 residues long. V was cut by 2 bases and J by 0 bases, with 8 bases left in between. The CDR3 region is CAWSLHGSGANVLTF. The CDR3 DNA sequence: TGTGCCTGGAGTCTGCACGGCTCTGGGGCCAACGTCCTGACTTTC.

The V and J genes are TRBV29-1 and TRBJ1-2; 10 nucleotides agree with TRBD1. Per germline, CDR1 SQVTM and CDR2 ANQGSEA. The CDR3 spans 14 residues. V was pared by 6 bases and J by 4 bases, with 8 bases of the junction left unmatched. CDR3 DNA sequence: TGCAGCGTGGGCAAGACAGGGGGCGGCTATGGCTACACCTTC. Translated: CSVGKTGGGYGYTF.

This clone showed up just a few times. The rearrangement links TRBV7-9 to TRBJ2-5, with TRBD2 as a possible D gene (6 bases). Germline values: CDR1 SEHNR, CDR2 FQNEAQ (reference sequence). CDR3 length: 12 residues. With 10 bases removed from V and 4 bases from J, the gap between germline ends came to 13 bases. The CDR3 region has the DNA TGTGCCACCCGGGGTAGCGGAGAGACCCAGTACTTC. This gives the protein CATRGSGETQYF.

The table lists this clone with a few counts. The J gene is TRBJ1-2, the V gene TRBV2, with TRBD1 as a possible D gene (5 bases). V was clipped by 7 bases and J by 4 bases, with 10 bases between them. The CDR3 has 12 amino acids. Germline CDR1 SNHLY, CDR2 FYNNEI. The CDR3 is CASIRDAYGYTF. The CDR3 region has the DNA TGTGCCAGCATCAGGGACGCCTATGGCTACACCTTC.

The chain carries TRBV7-9 and TRBJ2-3, with D perhaps assigned TRBD1 or TRBD2 (6 bases each). Trimming took off 5 bases at V and 1 base at J, with 16 bases between the two ends. The CDR3 contains 16 residues. CDR1 SEHNR and CDR2 FQNEAQ come from the germline V gene (reference sequence). This CDR3 reads CASSAFGGRGTDTQYF. Written as DNA, the CDR3 is TGTGCCAGCAGCGCCTTCGGGGGCAGGGGCACAGATACGCAGTATTTT.

Only a few counts were recorded for this clone. The rearrangement links TRBV5-1 to TRBJ2-7; possibly TRBD2 for D (6 bases). Germline V CDR1 and CDR2: SGHRS, YFSETQ. This CDR3 has 15 residues. V lost 1 base, J lost 7 bases, and 18 bases lay in between. As DNA, the CDR3 is TGCGCCAGCAGCTTGACGACAGCCCTTGGAGGGGAGCAGTACTTC. It codes for CASSLTTALGGEQYF.

This clone was seen a few times. CDR3 sequence reads: CASSPPSNHNEQFF. DNA for the CDR3: TGTGCCAGCTCACCACCGTCCAACCACAATGAGCAGTTCTTC. The chain is built from TRBV18 and TRBJ2-1; D is uncertain. The CDR3 runs 14 residues. V lost 0 bases and J 5 bases, leaving 8 bases between the germline ends. Germline CDR1 KGHSH, CDR2 LQKENI.

The CDR3 sequence is CASSRRRGTDTQYF. Written as DNA, the CDR3 is TGTGCCAGCAGCCGTCGTCGGGGCACAGATACGCAGTATTTT. The J gene is TRBJ2-3, the V gene TRBV7-3, with D unclear. Trimming took 5 bases from V and 1 from J, leaving 10 bases between them. Germline CDR1 is SGHTA and CDR2 is FQGTGA. This CDR3 contains 14 residues.

In this sample, this clone turned up a few times. The genes are TRBV7-9 and TRBJ1-3, with D uncertain. In germline, CDR1 is SEHNR, CDR2 FQNEAQ (reference sequence). This CDR3 comprises 14 residues. Trimming cost V 4 bases and J 1 base, with 8 bases left between them. CDR3 nucleotides: TGTGCCAGCAGCTCGATTGGATCTGGAAACACCATATATTTT. Its protein is CASSSIGSGNTIYF.

There are a few counts of this clone. V gene TRBV2 combines with J gene TRBJ1-6, with 7 bases lining up with TRBD1. CDR1 is SNHLY, CDR2 FYNNEI, per germline. This CDR3 spans 11 amino acids. The V and J ends lost 7 bases and 13 bases, in that order; junction bases with no gene match: 4. The CDR3 DNA reads TGTGCCAGCACCGGGACAGCCCCCCTCCACTTT. It translates to CASTGTAPLHF. Variable domain in full (rest from reference TRBV2 and TRBJ1-6): EPEVTQTPSHQVTQMGQEVILRCVPISNHLYFYWYRQILGQKVEFLVSFYNNEISEKSEIFDDQFSVERPDGSNFTLKIRSTKLEDSAMYFCASTGTAPLHFGNGTRLTVT.

This clone was observed at least ten times. The chain recombines TRBV14 with TRBJ2-2; D ambiguous. V lost 2 bases to trimming and J lost 4 bases, with 8 bases between them. Germline V lookup: CDR1 SGHDN, CDR2 FVKESK. This CDR3 contains 14 residues. The CDR3 nucleotides are TGTGCCAGCAGCCAACTAAAAACCACCGGGGAGCTGTTTTTT. Its translation is CASSQLKTTGELFF.

This clone was found a few times. This chain joins TRBV7-7 and TRBJ2-2; unclear D gene. The CDR3 is 18 residues long. Between the trimmed V and J ends, which lost 2 bases and 4 bases, there was a span of 20 bases. CDR1 and CDR2 (germline): SSHAT, FNYEAQ (reference sequence). The CDR3: CASSLRAEANYFTGELFF. Here the CDR3 DNA reads TGTGCCAGCAGCTTACGGGCAGAAGCTAATTACTTCACCGGGGAGCTGTTTTTT.

This clone was detected a few times. The chain recombines TRBV5-1 with TRBJ2-1, with D possibly matching TRBD2 (6 bases). Trimming removed 1 base from V and 4 bases from J, with 15 bases in between. The germline V gene encodes CDR1 SGHRS and CDR2 YFSETQ. CDR3 length equals 16 residues. The CDR3 DNA reads as TGCGCCAGCAGCTTGAGGCTAGCGATAATTTACAATGAGCAGTTCTTC. It translates to CASSLRLAIIYNEQFF.

This clone was counted ten times or more. This chain's CDR3 is CASSPMVQGEETQYF. DNA of the CDR3: TGCGCCAGCAGCCCGATGGTACAGGGGGAAGAGACCCAGTACTTC. The chain has TRBV5-1 and TRBJ2-5; TRBD1 matches 8 bases. The CDR3 consists of 15 residues. V gave up 4 bases and J gave up 3 bases; unmatched junction bases: 8. The germline V gene has CDR1 SGHRS and CDR2 YFSETQ.

This sequence joins TRBV7-3 and TRBJ1-5; 9 nucleotides agree with TRBD1. Per the germline V gene, CDR1 is SGHTA and CDR2 is FQGTGA. J lost 8 bases, V lost 5 bases, and 4 bases had no gene match. This CDR3 has 13 residues. CDR3 coding DNA: TGTGCCAGCAGCGCGGACAGGGGCGAGCCCCAGCATTTT. Its protein is CASSADRGEPQHF.

CDR3 nucleotide sequence: TGTGCCACCAGCAGAGGACTAGCGAATGTCCAGTACTTC. It translates to CATSRGLANVQYF. V is TRBV15 and J is TRBJ2-5, with TRBD2 matching 8 bases. With V trimmed by 1 base and J by 10 bases, 5 bases remained unmatched. The germline CDR1 and CDR2 sequences are LNHNV and YYDKDF (reference sequence). The CDR3 is 13 amino acids.

This chain connects TRBV7-2 to TRBJ2-7; D is undetermined. V was cut by 3 bases and J by 9 bases, with 18 bases left in between. CDR3 length: 14 residues. Germline V gene sequence: CDR1 SGHTA, CDR2 FQGNSA. CDR3 sequence: CASSFNGSYNGQYV. For the CDR3, the DNA is TGTGCCAGCAGCTTCAACGGATCGTATAACGGGCAGTACGTC.